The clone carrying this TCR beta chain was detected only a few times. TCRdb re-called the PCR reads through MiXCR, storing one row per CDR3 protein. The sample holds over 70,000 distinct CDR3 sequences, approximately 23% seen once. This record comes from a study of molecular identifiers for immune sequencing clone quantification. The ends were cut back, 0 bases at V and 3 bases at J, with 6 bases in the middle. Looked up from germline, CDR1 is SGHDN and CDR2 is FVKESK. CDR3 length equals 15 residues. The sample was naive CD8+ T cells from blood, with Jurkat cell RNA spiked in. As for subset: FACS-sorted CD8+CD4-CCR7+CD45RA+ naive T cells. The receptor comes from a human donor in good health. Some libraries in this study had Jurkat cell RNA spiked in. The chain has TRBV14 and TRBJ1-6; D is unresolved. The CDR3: CASSQDSYYNSPLHF. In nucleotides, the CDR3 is TGTGCCAGCAGCCAAGACTCCTACTATAATTCACCCCTCCACTTT.